This T cell receptor beta chain is drawn from a study of blood T cell repertoires in COVID-19 (TCRdb year 2020). As for the study more broadly: Samples covering the acute and convalescent phases of COVID-19 were provided by collaborators in the United States, Italy and Spain. Subjects who had been exposed to COVID-19, were actively infected with it, or had recovered from it provided the deeply sampled blood TCRbeta repertoires that made up the dataset. The repertoires were made available in a free public database intended to serve as a resource for research on the immune response to SARS-CoV-2. The samples were drawn from the first 160 participants of the ongoing ImmuneRACE study and from 1,200 or so subjects provided by 6 global collaborators. A de-identified subject ID, COVID-19 status, age in years and sex were almost always included in the sample metadata. Where HLA class I and class II types were available, the types were taken from metadata supplied by the sample provider, not from assay-based typing. The material from the prospective study consisted of cDNA or gDNA derived from T cells, B-cell-depleted T cells, or PBMCs. Findings and caveats that apply to the study as a whole: Clinical and demographic metadata were provided uncurated, with the amount varying by source and participant.

Enrolling through a virtual design, the prospective study's participants ranged in age from roughly 18 to 95 years and lived across more than 20 United States geographic areas. In the prospective study, participants were assigned to cohorts based on the clinical history participants reported in a screening survey and a study questionnaire. Recovered participants in ImmuneRACE Cohort 3 were defined by two consecutive negative NP/OP PCR tests, clearance by a healthcare professional, or resolution of symptoms. In the prospective study, whole blood, serum and a nasopharyngeal or oropharyngeal swab were collected from each participant by mobile phlebotomists. Prospective study participants could optionally give additional blood draws and questionnaires over an approximately 2-month period. Before DNA extraction, blood samples from the prospective study were shipped at room temperature or frozen. TCRbeta CDR3 regions were amplified from genomic DNA using the immunoSEQ Assay, a bias-controlled multiplex PCR. The study's own analysis went as follows. Nucleated cell counts per sample were estimated from amplification of reference gene primers within the assay. To quantify the absolute abundance of each unique TCRbeta CDR3 rearrangement, sequence reads were collapsed and filtered. Productive Simpson clonality was computed per sample as the square root of Simpson's diversity index over productive rearrangements. The table was pulled from immuneACCESS by TCRdb, which kept in-frame rearrangements only. Such tables lose some clones; where checked, under half of the loss comes from unresolved V genes, and the rest has no known cause. Clonal size and the V and J genes are those of that table, whereas D and trimming came from the DNA. The sample contains about 170,000 clones, 70% to 90% of them found a single time. The top ten hold about 4.6% of the sample.

Concerning this clone itself: No cognate antigen has been identified for it. The record has no base qualities; no much larger clone is one base away.

For this chain, trimming is 0 bases at the V end and 7 bases at the J end, and the number of junction bases without a gene match is 1. Per the germline V gene (reference sequence), SGHNT is the CDR1 and YYREEE is the CDR2. Its CDR3 holds 15 amino acids, cysteine through phenylalanine. The kept DNA is CDR3 alone, 45 bases in frame from the first base. Sequenced material: PBMCs or T cells enriched from blood (not recorded which). The receptor was derived from a woman aged 50 to 65 who had recovered from COVID-19. Rearrangement joined TRBV5-4 to TRBJ1-6, and TRBD1 matches 10 of the central bases. At the DNA level, the sequence is TGTGCCAGCAGCTTGGGGGGACAGGGGAATTCACCCCTCCACTTT. It specifies CASSLGGQGNSPLHF.